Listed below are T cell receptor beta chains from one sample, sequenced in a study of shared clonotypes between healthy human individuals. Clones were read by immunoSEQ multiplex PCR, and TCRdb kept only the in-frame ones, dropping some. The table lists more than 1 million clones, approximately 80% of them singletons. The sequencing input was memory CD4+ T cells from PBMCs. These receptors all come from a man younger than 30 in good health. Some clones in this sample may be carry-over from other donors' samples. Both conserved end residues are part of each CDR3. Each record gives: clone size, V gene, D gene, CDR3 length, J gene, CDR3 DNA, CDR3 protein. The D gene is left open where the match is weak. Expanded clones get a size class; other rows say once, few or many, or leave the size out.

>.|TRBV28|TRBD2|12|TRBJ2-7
TGTGCTTCAACTAGCGGGGCCTACGAGCAGTACTTC
CASTSGAYEQYF
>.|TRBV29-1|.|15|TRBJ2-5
TGCAGCGTAATGGGGCTTCGGGGCCCACAAGAGACCCAGTACTTC
CSVMGLRGPQETQYF
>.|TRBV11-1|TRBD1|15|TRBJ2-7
TGTGCCAGCAGCTTATTACAGGGGGCGTCCTACGAGCAGTACTTC
CASSLLQGASYEQYF
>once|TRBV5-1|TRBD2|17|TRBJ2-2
TGCGCCAGCAGCCCACTAGCGGGAGGGCCGATGACCGGGGAGCTGTTTTTT
CASSPLAGGPMTGELFF
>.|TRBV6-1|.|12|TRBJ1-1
TGTGCCAGCAGTGAAGGGCCCAGGGAAGCTTTCTTT
CASSEGPREAFF
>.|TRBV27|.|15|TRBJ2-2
TGTGCCAGCAGTTTATATAGTCGGGGCACCGGGGAGCTGTTTTTT
CASSLYSRGTGELFF
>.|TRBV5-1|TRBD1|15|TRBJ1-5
TGCGCCAGCAGCTTGGGGGACAGGAGCAATCAGCCCCAGCATTTT
CASSLGDRSNQPQHF
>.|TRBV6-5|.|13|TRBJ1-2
TGTGCCAGCAGTTACGGACAGAGCTATGGCTACACCTTC
CASSYGQSYGYTF
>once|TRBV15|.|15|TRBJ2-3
TGTGCCACCAGGCCGGACCCCTCTGGGCCAGATACGCAGTATTTT
CATRPDPSGPDTQYF
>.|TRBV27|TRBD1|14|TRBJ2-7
TGTGCCAGCAGTAGGACAGGCGGCCCCTACGAGCAGTACTTC
CASSRTGGPYEQYF